This TCR beta chain was observed in a study of T cell responses to AZD1222 COVID-19 vaccine. Regarding the study as a whole: White British people made up most donors, females outnumbered males, and clonal diversity was possibly underestimated.

Turning to this clone: The antigen is not known.

Produced via immunoSEQ multiplex PCR; TCRdb's table is partial and in-frame only. The data show 75,000 to 100,000 clones, around 90% seen once. The CDR3 extends over 15 amino acids. With 0 bases removed from V and 9 bases from J, the gap between germline ends came to 15 bases. Per germline, CDR1 SGHRS and CDR2 YFSETQ. Second-dose timings of about 4 or about 12 weeks were pooled. This receptor was taken from an adult who received the AZD1222 COVID-19 vaccine. The V gene is TRBV5-1, the J gene TRBJ2-2; tentatively, D is TRBD1 or TRBD2 (5 bases each). The specimen comprised peripheral blood, sampled 28 days after the second AZD1222 dose. The CDR3 region has the DNA TGCGCCAGCAGCTTGGGACGAAGTGGGGACCGGGAGCTGTTTTTT. Translating gives CASSLGRSGDRELFF.